This T cell receptor (beta chain) was sequenced for a study of blood T cell repertoires in COVID-19 (dated by TCRdb to the early 2020s). Background for the entire study: The collaborator samples originated in the United States, Italy and Spain and spanned the acute and convalescent phases of COVID-19. Where available, HLA class I and class II types were taken from metadata supplied by the sample provider and were not determined by assay-based typing. Sample metadata almost always included a de-identified subject ID, COVID-19 status, age in years and sex. The material from the prospective study consisted of cDNA or gDNA derived from T cells, B-cell-depleted T cells, or PBMCs. The dataset comprised deeply sampled blood TCRbeta repertoires from subjects exposed to, actively infected with, or recovered from COVID-19. The repertoires were released in a freely available public database intended as a resource for research on the immune response to SARS-CoV-2. The samples were drawn from the first 160 participants of the ongoing ImmuneRACE study and from 950 to 1,500 subjects provided by 6 global collaborators. Results the study describes overall, beyond this receptor: The quantity of clinical and demographic metadata differed by source and by participant and was supplied without curation.

Details on this clone: The target of this receptor is not known. Base quality data are lacking; no much larger clone is found one base away.

TCRbeta CDR3 regions were amplified from genomic DNA using the immunoSEQ Assay, a bias-controlled multiplex PCR. Turning to the authors' computational methods: The number of nucleated cells in each sample was estimated by amplification of reference gene primers within the assay. To quantify the absolute abundance of each unique TCRbeta CDR3 rearrangement, sequence reads were collapsed and filtered. Productive Simpson clonality was computed per sample as the square root of Simpson's diversity index over productive rearrangements. TCRdb re-hosts the immuneACCESS table, in-frame sequences only. Its copies lack some clones; in the studies checked, an unresolved V gene accounts for under half of them, and the cause for the rest is not known. That table gives V, J and clone size, and the DNA gave D and trimming. The sample records under 200,000 clones, 83% of which are singletons. Together, the top ten hold roughly 1.9% of the sample.

The CDR3 sequence holds 15 residues, the cysteine and phenylalanine included. Just the 45-base CDR3 DNA is kept, in frame starting at base 1. The germline V gene (reference sequence) sets CDR1 to LNHDA and CDR2 to SQIVND. At the junction V is shortened by 7 bases and J by 4 bases; bases outside the gene matches: 8. Each collaborating institution followed its own protocols to collect whole blood in K2EDTA tubes. For TCRbeta analysis, collaborators shipped samples in one of three forms: frozen whole blood, isolated PBMCs, or DNA extracted from either of those sample types. The sequencing input was peripheral blood. This TCR came from a woman aged 80 or over with acute or convalescent COVID-19. This chain is built from TRBV19 and TRBJ1-2, with 11 junctional bases fitting TRBD1. The DNA sequence follows: TGTGCCAGTAAAACCGGGACAGGGGGTATCTATGGCTACACCTTC. This yields the protein CASKTGTGGIYGYTF.